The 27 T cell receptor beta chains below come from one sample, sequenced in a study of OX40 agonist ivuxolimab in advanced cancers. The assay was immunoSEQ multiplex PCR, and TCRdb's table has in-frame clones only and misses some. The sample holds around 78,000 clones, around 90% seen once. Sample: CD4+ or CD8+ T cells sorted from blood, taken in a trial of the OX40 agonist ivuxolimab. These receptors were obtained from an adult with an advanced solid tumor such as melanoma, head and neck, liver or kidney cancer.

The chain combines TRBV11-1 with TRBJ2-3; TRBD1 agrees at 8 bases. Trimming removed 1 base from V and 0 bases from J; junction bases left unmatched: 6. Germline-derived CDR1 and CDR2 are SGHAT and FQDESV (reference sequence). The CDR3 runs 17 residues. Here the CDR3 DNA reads TGTGCCAGCAGCTTAGTCTGGACAGGGCTGAGCACAGATACGCAGTATTTT. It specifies CASSLVWTGLSTDTQYF. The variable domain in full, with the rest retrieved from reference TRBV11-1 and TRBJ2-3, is EAEVAQSPRYKITEKSQAVAFWCDPISGHATLYWYRQILGQGPELLVQFQDESVVDDSQLPKDRFSAERLKGVDSTLKIQPAELGDSAMYLCASSLVWTGLSTDTQYFGPGTRLTVL.

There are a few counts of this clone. The CDR3 nucleotides read TGCGCCAGCAGCTCAGACAGGGTAGGGTACGAGCAGTACTTC. This translates into CASSSDRVGYEQYF. V usage is TRBV5-1 and J usage is TRBJ2-7; 7 positions match TRBD1. CDR3 length: 14 residues. Germline V gene lookup returns CDR1 SGHRS and CDR2 YFSETQ. The V and J ends lost 3 bases and 4 bases, in that order; junction bases with no gene match: 7.

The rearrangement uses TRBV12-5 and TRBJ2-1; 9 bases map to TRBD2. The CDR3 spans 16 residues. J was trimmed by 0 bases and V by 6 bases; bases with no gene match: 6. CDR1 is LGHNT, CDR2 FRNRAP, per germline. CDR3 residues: CASGSTSGGSYNEQFF. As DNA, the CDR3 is TGTGCTAGTGGCTCGACTAGCGGAGGCTCCTACAATGAGCAGTTCTTC. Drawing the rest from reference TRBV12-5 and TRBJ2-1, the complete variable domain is DARVTQTPRHKVTEMGQEVTMRCQPILGHNTVFWYRQTMMQGLELLAYFRNRAPLDDSGMPKDRFSAEMPDATLATLKIQPSEPRDSAVYFCASGSTSGGSYNEQFFGPGTRLTVL.

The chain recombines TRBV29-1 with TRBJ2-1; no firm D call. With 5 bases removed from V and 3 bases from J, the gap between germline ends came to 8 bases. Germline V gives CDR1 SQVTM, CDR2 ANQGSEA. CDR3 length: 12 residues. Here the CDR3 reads CSVNRVYNEQFF. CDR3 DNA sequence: TGCAGCGTTAATAGGGTCTACAATGAGCAGTTCTTC.

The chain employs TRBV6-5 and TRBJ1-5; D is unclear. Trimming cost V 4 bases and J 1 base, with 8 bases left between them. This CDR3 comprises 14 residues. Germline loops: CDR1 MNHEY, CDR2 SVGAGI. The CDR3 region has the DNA TGTGCCAGCAGTTGGACCAACAGCAATCAGCCCCAGCATTTT. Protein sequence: CASSWTNSNQPQHF.

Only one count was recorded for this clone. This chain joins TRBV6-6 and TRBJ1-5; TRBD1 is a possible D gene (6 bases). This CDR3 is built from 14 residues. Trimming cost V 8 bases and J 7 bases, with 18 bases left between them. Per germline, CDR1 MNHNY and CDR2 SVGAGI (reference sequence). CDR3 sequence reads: CASGVVGGGQPQHF. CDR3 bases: TGTGCCAGCGGTGTAGTGGGGGGCGGACAGCCCCAGCATTTT.

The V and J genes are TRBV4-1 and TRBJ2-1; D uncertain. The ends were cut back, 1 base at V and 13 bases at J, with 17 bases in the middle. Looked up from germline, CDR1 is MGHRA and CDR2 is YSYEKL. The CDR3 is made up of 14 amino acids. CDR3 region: CASSQVGLSAVQFF. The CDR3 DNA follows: TGCGCCAGCAGCCAAGTTGGGCTCTCTGCGGTACAGTTCTTC.

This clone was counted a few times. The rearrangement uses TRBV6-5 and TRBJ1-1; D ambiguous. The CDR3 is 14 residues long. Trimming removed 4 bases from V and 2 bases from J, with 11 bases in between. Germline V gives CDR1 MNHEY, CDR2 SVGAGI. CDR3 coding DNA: TGTGCCAGCAGTTCACCTTCGGGTAACACTGAAGCTTTCTTT. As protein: CASSSPSGNTEAFF.

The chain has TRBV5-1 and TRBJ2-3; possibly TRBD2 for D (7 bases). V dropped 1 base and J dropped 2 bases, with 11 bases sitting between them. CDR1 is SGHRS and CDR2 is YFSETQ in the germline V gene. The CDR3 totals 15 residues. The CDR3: CASSLKGGNTDTQYF. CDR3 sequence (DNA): TGCGCCAGCAGCTTGAAGGGGGGGAACACAGATACGCAGTATTTT.

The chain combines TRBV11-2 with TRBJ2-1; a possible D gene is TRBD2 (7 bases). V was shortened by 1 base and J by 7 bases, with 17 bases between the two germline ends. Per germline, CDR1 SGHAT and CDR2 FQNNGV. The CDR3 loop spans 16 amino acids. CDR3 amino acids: CASSLGGAGVWNEQFF. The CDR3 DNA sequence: TGTGCCAGCAGCTTAGGGGGGGCGGGAGTCTGGAATGAGCAGTTCTTC.

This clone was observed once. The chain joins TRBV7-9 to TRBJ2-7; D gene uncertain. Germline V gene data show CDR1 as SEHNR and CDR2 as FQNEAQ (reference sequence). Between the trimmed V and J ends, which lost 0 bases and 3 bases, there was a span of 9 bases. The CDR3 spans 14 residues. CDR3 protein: CASSLAADYYEQYF. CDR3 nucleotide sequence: TGTGCCAGCAGCTTAGCCGCCGATTACTACGAGCAGTACTTC.

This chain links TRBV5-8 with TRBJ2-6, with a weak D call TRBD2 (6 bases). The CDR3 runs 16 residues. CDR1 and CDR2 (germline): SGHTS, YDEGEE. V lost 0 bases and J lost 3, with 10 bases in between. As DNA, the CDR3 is TGTGCCAGCAGCTTGGACGGGACTTATGGGGCCAACGTCCTGACTTTC. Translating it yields CASSLDGTYGANVLTF.

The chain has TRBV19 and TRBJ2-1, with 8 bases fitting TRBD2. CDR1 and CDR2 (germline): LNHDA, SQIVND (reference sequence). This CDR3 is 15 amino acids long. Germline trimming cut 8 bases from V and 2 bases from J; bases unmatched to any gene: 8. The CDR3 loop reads CASLETGLAYNEQFF. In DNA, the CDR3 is TGTGCCAGTTTAGAAACGGGACTAGCCTACAATGAGCAGTTCTTC.

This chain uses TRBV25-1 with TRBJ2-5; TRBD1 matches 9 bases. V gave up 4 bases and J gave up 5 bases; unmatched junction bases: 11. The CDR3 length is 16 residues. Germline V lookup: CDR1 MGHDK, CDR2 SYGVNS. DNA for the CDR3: TGTGCCAGCAGTGGGGCGCCGGGGACAGGGAAGGAGACCCAGTACTTC. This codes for CASSGAPGTGKETQYF.

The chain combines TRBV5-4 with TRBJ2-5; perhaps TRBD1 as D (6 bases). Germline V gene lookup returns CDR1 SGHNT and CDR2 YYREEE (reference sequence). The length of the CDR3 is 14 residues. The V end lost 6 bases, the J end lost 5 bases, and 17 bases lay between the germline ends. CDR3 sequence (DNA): TGTGCCAGCAACCCTGGACAGTCTCTCGAGACCCAGTACTTC. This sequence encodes CASNPGQSLETQYF.

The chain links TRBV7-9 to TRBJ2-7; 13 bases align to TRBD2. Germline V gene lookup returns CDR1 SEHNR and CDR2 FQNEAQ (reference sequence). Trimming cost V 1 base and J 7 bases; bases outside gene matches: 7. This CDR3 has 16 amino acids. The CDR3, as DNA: TGTGCCAGCAGCTTAGTACTAGCGGGAGGGCCTCTGGAGCAGTACTTC. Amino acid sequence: CASSLVLAGGPLEQYF.

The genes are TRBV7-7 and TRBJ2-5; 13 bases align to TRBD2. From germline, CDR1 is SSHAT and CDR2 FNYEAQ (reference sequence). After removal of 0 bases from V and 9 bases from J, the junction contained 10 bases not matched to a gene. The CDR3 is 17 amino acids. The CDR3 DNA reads TGTGCCAGCAGCTTAGCGCTCGGACTAGCGGGAGCGGGGGCCCAGTACTTC. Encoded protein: CASSLALGLAGAGAQYF.

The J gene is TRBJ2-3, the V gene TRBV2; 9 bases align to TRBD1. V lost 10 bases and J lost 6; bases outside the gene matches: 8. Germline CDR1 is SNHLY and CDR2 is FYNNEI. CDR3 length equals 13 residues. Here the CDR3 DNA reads TGTGCCAAGCGGACAGGGGTAATGGATACGCAGTATTTT. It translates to CAKRTGVMDTQYF.

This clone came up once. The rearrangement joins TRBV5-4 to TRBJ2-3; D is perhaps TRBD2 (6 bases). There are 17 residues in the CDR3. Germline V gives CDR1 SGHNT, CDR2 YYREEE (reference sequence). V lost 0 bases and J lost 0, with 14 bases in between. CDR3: CASSLGGLYRSTDTQYF. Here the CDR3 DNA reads TGTGCCAGCAGCTTGGGAGGACTATACCGAAGCACAGATACGCAGTATTTT.

The CDR3 DNA sequence: TGTGCCAGCTCACCAAGGGGACAGGGGTTATCCTACGAGCAGTACTTC. Its translation: CASSPRGQGLSYEQYF. The V and J genes are TRBV18 and TRBJ2-7, with 10 bases aligning to TRBD1. The length of the CDR3 is 16 residues. With V trimmed by 2 bases and J by 1 base, 5 bases remained unmatched. Germline CDR1 reads KGHSH; CDR2 reads LQKENI.

CDR3 region: CASRQTGGFEKLFF. In nucleotides, the CDR3 is TGTGCCAGCCGTCAGACAGGGGGATTTGAAAAACTGTTTTTT. The chain has TRBV25-1 and TRBJ1-4; 9 bases are shared with TRBD1. The CDR3 consists of 14 residues. Germline CDR1 is MGHDK and CDR2 is SYGVNS. The trim removed 8 bases at V and 7 bases at J, leaving 8 bases unmatched.

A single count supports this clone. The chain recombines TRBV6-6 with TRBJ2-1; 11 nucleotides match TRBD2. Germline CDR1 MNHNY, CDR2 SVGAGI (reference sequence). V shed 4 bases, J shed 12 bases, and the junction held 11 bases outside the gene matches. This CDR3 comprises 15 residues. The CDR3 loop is CASSSVLAGGEGQFF. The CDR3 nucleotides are TGTGCCAGCAGTTCGGTTCTAGCGGGAGGTGAGGGGCAGTTCTTC.

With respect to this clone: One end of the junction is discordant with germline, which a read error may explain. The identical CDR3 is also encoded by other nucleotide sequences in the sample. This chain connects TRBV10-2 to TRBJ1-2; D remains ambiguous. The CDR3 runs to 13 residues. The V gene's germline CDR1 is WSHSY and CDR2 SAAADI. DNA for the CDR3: TGCGCCAGCGGGGAGACCGCGAACTATGGCTACACCTTT. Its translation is CASGETANYGYTF.

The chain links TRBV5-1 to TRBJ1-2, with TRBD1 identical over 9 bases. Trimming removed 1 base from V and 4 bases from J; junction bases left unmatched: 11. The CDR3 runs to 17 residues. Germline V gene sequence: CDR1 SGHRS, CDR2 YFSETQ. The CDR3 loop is CASSLSIPGQGPYGYTF. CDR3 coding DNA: TGCGCCAGCAGCTTGTCAATACCGGGACAGGGACCCTATGGCTACACCTTC.

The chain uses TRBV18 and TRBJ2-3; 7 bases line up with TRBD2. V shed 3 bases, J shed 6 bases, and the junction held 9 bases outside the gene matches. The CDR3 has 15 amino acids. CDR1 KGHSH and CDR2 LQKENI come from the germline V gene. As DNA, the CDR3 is TGTGCCAGCTCACCGAGGGCTAGCGGAGGGGATACGCAGTATTTT. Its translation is CASSPRASGGDTQYF.

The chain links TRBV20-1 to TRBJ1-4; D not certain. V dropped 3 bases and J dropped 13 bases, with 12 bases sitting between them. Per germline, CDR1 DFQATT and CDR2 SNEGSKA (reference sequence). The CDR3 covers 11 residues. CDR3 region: CSARGASALFF. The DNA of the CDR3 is TGCAGTGCTAGGGGAGCTTCGGCACTGTTTTTT.

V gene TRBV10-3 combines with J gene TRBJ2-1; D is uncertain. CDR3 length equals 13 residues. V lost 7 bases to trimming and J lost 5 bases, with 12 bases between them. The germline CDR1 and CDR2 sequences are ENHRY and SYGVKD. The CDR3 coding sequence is TGTGCCATCACGCCAGGTGAGGACAATGAGCAGTTCTTC. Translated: CAITPGEDNEQFF.